These 5 T cell receptor beta chains originate from one sample sequenced in a study of OX40 agonist ivuxolimab in advanced cancers. Only in-frame clones appear in the TCRdb table, and some are missing; sequencing was by immunoSEQ multiplex PCR. The profile covers about 57,000 clones, with about four fifths appearing a single time and about 4.5% taken by the ten largest. The specimen was CD4+ or CD8+ T cells sorted from blood, collected in a trial of the OX40 agonist ivuxolimab. The receptors come from an adult with an advanced solid tumor such as melanoma, head and neck, liver or kidney cancer.

This chain links TRBV19 with TRBJ1-2; TRBD1 matches at 10 bases. The CDR3 sequence is 14 residues long. V dropped 7 bases and J dropped 4; count of bases not matched to a gene: 6. Germline V CDR1 and CDR2: LNHDA, SQIVND (reference sequence). In nucleotides, the CDR3 is TGTGCCAGTACCCGGGACAGGGGTTTCTATGGCTACACCTTC. Amino acids: CASTRDRGFYGYTF.

This clone has only a few counts. V is TRBV6-6 and J is TRBJ1-2; a weak D match, TRBD1 (5 bases). V was cut by 3 bases and J by 2 bases, with 10 bases left in between. The CDR3 runs to 14 residues. Germline CDR1 and CDR2: MNHNY and SVGAGI (reference sequence). The CDR3 DNA is TGTGCCAGCAGTTATCTGGGGGAGAACTATGGCTACACCTTC. Residues: CASSYLGENYGYTF.

The chain employs TRBV27 and TRBJ2-7; D remains ambiguous. In germline, CDR1 is MNHEY, CDR2 SMNVEV (reference sequence). This CDR3 has 13 amino acids. Trimming removed 1 base at V and 6 bases at J, with 10 bases between. The CDR3 protein is CASSLYYLSEQYF. CDR3 bases: TGTGCCAGCAGTTTATATTACCTTTCCGAGCAGTACTTC.

The CDR3 coding sequence is TGTGCCAGCAGTGAAGCGCTTACCGAGACTAGGGGGTTCTTC. Translating it yields CASSEALTETRGFF. The rearrangement uses TRBV2 and TRBJ2-1, with D possibly TRBD2 on 6 matching bases. From germline, CDR1 is SNHLY and CDR2 FYNNEI. The CDR3 has 14 residues. V shed 0 bases and J shed 15 bases, with 18 bases lying between them.

This rearrangement joins TRBV29-1 to TRBJ2-7; D not certain. The V end lost 1 base, the J end lost 3 bases, and 7 bases lay between the germline ends. Germline CDR1 SQVTM, CDR2 ANQGSEA. This CDR3 spans 12 amino acids. In DNA form, the CDR3 reads TGCAGCGTTGAAGTCAGCTACTACGAGCAGTACTTC. It is translated as CSVEVSYYEQYF.